This T cell receptor (beta chain) was captured by sequencing in a study of blood T cell repertoires in COVID-19. Study context: Sites across the United States, Italy and Spain contributed samples from acute and convalescent COVID-19.

Trimming took off 6 bases at V and 6 bases at J, with 18 bases between the two ends. The CDR3 length is 15 residues. CDR1 and CDR2 (germline): MNHEY, SVGAGI. Across 20 to 25 US areas, participants ranged in age from about 18 to 100 years. Assay: immunoSEQ multiplex PCR; the TCRdb copy retains only in-frame clones and omits some. The data show about 170,000 clones, roughly 80% seen once. This chain links TRBV6-5 with TRBJ1-5, with D possibly being TRBD1 (6 bases). Sequenced sample: PBMCs or T cells enriched from blood (not recorded which). The source is a woman between 45 and 65 years old who had recovered from COVID-19. CDR3 bases: TGTGCCAGCAGCGCTCGAAGCGCAGGGGTTCAGCCCCAGCATTTT. Translating it yields CASSARSAGVQPQHF.